The source of this T cell receptor (beta chain) is a study of PD-L1 blockade in urothelial cancer. Overall study: The patients first took atezolizumab in about 2014, receiving 1,200 mg intravenously every 3 weeks.

Sample time point: pretreatment peripheral blood. The germline CDR1 and CDR2 sequences are LNHDA and SQIVND (reference sequence). The CDR3 has 15 amino acids. With 6 bases removed from V and 4 bases from J, the gap between germline ends came to 13 bases. In each PCR, synthetic TCR analog templates were spiked in. TCRdb's table, derived via immunoSEQ multiplex PCR, lists solely in-frame clones and lacks some. The table lists about 56,000 clones, over 75% of them singletons. Material: PBMCs, obtained around atezolizumab (anti-PD-L1) treatment. This TCR was sampled from a man between 65 and 80 years old with urothelial cancer. The chain has TRBV19 and TRBJ2-6; TRBD1 is a possible D gene (6 bases). This CDR3 is CASSNSQGGANVLTF. The CDR3, as DNA: TGTGCCAGTAGCAATTCTCAGGGGGGGGCCAACGTCCTGACTTTC. Using reference TRBV19 and TRBJ2-6 for the parts outside the CDR3, the full variable domain is DGGITQSPKYLFRKEGQNVTLSCEQNLNHDAMYWYRQDPGQGLRLIYYSQIVNDFQKGDIAEGYSVSREKKESFPLTVTSAQKNPTAFYLCASSNSQGGANVLTFGAGSRLTVL.